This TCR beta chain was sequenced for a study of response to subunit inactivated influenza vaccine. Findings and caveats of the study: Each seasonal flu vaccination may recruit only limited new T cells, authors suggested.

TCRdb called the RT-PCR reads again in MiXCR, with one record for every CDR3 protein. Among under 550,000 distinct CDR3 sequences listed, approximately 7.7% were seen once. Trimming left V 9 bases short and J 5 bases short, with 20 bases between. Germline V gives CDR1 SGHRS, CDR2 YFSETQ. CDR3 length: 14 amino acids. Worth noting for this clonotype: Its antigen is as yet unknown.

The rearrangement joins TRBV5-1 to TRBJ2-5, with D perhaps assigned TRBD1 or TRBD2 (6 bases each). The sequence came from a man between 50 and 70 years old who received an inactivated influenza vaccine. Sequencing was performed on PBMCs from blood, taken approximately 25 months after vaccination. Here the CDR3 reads CATSEQGAGETQYF. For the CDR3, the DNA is TGCGCCACTTCGGAACAGGGCGCGGGGGAGACCCAGTACTTC.